This T cell receptor beta chain comes out of a study of memory CD4+ T cells and cytomegalovirus serostatus. The study's findings and limits: About 40% of the roughly 150 known CMV-associated TCRbeta sequences appeared in CD4+ memory.

Single viable CD3+CD4+CD8-CD45RO+ cells were sorted as the memory CD4+ T cells. The CDR3 contains 13 residues. V shed 1 base and J shed 6 bases, with 9 bases lying between them. Germline CDR1 is SGHTA and CDR2 is FQGNSA. Method: immunoSEQ multiplex PCR; TCRdb's copy keeps in-frame clones and lacks some. This table has about 56,000 clones, about 73% appearing once. Notes on this clone: Its antigen is undetermined.

Sample: memory CD4+ T cells from blood. This chain uses TRBV7-2 with TRBJ1-2; D unclear. The TCR was taken from an adult in good health and CMV-seropositive. The CDR3 nucleotides read TGTGCCAGCAGCTTAGTAGGAGGGAATGGCTACACCTTC. This encodes CASSLVGGNGYTF.